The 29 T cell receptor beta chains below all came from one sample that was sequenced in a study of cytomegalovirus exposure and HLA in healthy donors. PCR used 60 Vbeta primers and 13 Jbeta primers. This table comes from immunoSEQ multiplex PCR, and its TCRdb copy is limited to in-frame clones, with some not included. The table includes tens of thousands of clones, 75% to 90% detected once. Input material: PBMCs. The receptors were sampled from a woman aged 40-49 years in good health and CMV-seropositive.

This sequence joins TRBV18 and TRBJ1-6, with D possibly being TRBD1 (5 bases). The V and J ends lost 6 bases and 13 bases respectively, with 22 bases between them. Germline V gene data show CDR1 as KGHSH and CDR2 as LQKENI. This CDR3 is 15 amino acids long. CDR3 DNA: TGTGCCAGCTCCGGAACCGGGGGTGGGGTCTCCCCCCTCCACTTT. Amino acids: CASSGTGGGVSPLHF.

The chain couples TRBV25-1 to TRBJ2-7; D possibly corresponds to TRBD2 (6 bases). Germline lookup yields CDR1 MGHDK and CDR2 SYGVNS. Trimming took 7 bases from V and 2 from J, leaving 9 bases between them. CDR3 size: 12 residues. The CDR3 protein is CASTGLAYEQYF. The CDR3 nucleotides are TGTGCCAGCACGGGACTGGCCTACGAGCAGTACTTC.

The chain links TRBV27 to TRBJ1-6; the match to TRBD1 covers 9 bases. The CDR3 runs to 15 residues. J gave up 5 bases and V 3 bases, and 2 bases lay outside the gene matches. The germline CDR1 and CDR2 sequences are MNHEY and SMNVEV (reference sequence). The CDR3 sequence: CASSFWTGDNSPLHF. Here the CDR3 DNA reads TGTGCCAGCAGTTTCTGGACAGGGGATAATTCACCCCTCCACTTT.

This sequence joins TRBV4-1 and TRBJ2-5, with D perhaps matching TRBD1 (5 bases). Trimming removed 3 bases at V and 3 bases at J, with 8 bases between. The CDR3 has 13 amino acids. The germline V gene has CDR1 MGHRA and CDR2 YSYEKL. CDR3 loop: CASSQGREETQYF. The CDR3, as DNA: TGCGCCAGCAGCCAGGGCAGGGAAGAGACCCAGTACTTC.

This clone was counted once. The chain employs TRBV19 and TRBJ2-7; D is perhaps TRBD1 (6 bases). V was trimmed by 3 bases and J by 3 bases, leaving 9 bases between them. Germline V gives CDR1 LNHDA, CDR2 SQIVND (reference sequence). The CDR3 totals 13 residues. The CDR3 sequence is CASSIRGGYEQYF. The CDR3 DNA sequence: TGTGCCAGTAGTATCAGGGGTGGCTACGAGCAGTACTTC.

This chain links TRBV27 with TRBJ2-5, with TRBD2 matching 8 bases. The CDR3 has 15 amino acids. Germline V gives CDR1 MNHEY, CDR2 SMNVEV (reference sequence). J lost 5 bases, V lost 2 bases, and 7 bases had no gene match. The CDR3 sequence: CASSLVGAGDETQYF. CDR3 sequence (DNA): TGTGCCAGCAGTTTAGTTGGAGCGGGGGATGAGACCCAGTACTTC.

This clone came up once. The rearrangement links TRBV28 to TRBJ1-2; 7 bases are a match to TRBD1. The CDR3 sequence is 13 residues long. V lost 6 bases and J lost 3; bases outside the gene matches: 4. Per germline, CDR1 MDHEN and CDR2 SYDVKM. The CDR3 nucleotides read TGTGCCAGCAGAACTACAGGGGACTATGGCTACACCTTC. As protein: CASRTTGDYGYTF.

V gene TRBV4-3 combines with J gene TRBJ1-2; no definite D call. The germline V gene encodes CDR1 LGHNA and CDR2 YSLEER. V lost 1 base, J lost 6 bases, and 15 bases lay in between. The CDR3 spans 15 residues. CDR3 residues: CASSQVPLPRDGYTF. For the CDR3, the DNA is TGCGCCAGCAGCCAAGTGCCCCTGCCTCGGGATGGCTACACCTTC.

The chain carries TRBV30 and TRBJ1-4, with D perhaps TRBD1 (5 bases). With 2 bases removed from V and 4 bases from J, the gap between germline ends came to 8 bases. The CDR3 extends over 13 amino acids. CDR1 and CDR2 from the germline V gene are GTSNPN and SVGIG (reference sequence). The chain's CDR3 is CAWSRQFNEKLFF. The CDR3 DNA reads TGTGCCTGGAGTAGACAGTTTAATGAAAAACTGTTTTTT.

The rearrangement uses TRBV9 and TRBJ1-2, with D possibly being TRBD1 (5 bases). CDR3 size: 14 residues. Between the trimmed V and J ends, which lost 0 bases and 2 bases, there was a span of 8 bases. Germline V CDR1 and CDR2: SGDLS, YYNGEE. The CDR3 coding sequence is TGTGCCAGCAGCGTAGCCCCAGGGAACTATGGCTACACCTTC. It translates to CASSVAPGNYGYTF.

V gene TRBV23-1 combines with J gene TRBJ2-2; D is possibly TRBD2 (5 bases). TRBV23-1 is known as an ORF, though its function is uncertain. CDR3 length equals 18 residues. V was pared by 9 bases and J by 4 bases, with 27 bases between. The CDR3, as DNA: TGCGCCAGGGCCGAGGGCCCGTCACGTTTTCTTTGCACCGGGGAGCTGTTTTTT. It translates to CARAEGPSRFLCTGELFF.

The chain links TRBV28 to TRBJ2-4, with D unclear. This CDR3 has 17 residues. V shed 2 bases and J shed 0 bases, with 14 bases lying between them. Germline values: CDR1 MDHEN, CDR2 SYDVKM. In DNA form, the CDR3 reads TGTGCCAGCAGTTTAATGGGCAGACCACTAGCCAAAAACATTCAGTACTTC. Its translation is CASSLMGRPLAKNIQYF.

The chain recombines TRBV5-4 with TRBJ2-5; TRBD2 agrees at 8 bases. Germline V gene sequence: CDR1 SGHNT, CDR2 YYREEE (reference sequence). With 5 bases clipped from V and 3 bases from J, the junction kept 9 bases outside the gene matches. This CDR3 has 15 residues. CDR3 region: CASRRAGAPKETQYF. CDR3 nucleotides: TGTGCCAGCAGGCGAGCGGGGGCTCCGAAAGAGACCCAGTACTTC.

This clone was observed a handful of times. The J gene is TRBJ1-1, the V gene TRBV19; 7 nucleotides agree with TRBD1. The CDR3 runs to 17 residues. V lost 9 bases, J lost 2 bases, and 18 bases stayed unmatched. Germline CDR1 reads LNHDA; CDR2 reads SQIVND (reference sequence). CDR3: CASYDNRGTLRNTEAFF. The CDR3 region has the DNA TGTGCCAGCTATGATAACAGGGGCACCTTGAGAAACACTGAAGCTTTCTTT.

CDR3 in amino acids: CASSLLVSKAFF. The CDR3 nucleotides read TGTGCCAGCAGCCTTCTAGTCTCAAAAGCTTTCTTT. The rearrangement links TRBV11-2 to TRBJ1-1; D unclear. The CDR3 is 12 residues long. Germline-derived CDR1 and CDR2 are SGHAT and FQNNGV. The germline V and J ends were trimmed by 5 bases and 9 bases, with 13 bases remaining between them.

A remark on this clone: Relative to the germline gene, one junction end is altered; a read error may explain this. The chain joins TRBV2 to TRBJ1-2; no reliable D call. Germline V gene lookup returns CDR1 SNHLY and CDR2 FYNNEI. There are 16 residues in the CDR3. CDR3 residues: CASSQTLIMREDGCTF. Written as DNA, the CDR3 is TGTGCCAGCAGCCAAACCCTGATAATGAGGGAAGATGGCTGCACCTTC.

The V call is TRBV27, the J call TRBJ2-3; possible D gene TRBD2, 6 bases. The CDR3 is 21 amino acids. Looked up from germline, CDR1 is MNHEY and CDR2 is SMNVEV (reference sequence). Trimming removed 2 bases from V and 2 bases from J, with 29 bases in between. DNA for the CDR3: TGTGCCAGCAGTTTAAAATTCCGGTCAAAAATCGGCGGGGAGTACACAGATACGCAGTATTTT. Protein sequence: CASSLKFRSKIGGEYTDTQYF.

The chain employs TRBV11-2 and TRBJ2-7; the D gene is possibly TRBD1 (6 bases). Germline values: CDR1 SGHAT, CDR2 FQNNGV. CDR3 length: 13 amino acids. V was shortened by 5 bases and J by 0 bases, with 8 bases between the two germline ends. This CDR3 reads CASSPTGSYEQYF. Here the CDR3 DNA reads TGTGCCAGCAGCCCGACAGGCTCCTACGAGCAGTACTTC.

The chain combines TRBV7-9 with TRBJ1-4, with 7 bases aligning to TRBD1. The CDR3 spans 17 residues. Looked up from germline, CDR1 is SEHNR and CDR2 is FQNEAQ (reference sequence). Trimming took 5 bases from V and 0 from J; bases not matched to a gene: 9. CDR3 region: CASSDPGQIATNEKLFF. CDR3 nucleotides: TGTGCCAGCAGCGATCCGGGACAGATTGCAACTAATGAAAAACTGTTTTTT. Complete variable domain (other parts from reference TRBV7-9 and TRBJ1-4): DTGVSQNPRHKITKRGQNVTFRCDPISEHNRLYWYRQTLGQGPEFLTYFQNEAQLEKSRLLSDRFSAERPKGSFSTLEIQRTEQGDSAMYLCASSDPGQIATNEKLFFGSGTQLSVL.

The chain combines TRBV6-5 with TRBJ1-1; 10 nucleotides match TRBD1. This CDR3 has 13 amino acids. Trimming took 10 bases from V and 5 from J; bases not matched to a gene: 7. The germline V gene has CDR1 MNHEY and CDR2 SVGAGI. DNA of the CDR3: TGTGCCATCGACAGGGGGCAGGGGACTGAAGCTTTCTTT. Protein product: CAIDRGQGTEAFF.

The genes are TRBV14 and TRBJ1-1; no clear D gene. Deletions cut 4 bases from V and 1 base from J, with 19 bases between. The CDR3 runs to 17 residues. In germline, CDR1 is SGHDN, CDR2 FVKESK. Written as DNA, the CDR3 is TGTGCCAGCAGCCGATGGGCAAGGACCGAGGGGAACACTGAAGCTTTCTTT. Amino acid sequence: CASSRWARTEGNTEAFF.

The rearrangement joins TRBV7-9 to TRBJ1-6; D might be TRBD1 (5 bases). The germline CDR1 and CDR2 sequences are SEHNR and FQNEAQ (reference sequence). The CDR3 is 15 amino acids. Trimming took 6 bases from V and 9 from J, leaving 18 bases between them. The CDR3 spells CASSTGGGAGSPLHF. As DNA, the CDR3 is TGTGCCAGCAGTACGGGGGGAGGGGCAGGTTCACCCCTCCACTTT. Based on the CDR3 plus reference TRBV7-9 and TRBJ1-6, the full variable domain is DTGVSQNPRHKITKRGQNVTFRCDPISEHNRLYWYRQTLGQGPEFLTYFQNEAQLEKSRLLSDRFSAERPKGSFSTLEIQRTEQGDSAMYLCASSTGGGAGSPLHFGNGTRLTVT.

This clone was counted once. Here the CDR3 DNA reads TGTGCCAGCAGTAGTGAGACAGGGGGCAGGAATGGCTACACCTTC. It is translated as CASSSETGGRNGYTF. The chain has TRBV6-5 and TRBJ1-2; 10 bases are a match to TRBD1. CDR1 MNHEY and CDR2 SVGAGI come from the germline V gene. With V trimmed by 5 bases and J by 6 bases, 9 bases remained unmatched. This CDR3 contains 15 residues.

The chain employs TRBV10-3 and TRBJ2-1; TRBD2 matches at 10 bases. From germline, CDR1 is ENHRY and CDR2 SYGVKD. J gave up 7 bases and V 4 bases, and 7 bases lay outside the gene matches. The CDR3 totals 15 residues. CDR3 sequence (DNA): TGTGCCATCAGTGGCGGGCCTAGCGGGGGAAATGAGCAGTTCTTC. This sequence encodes CAISGGPSGGNEQFF.

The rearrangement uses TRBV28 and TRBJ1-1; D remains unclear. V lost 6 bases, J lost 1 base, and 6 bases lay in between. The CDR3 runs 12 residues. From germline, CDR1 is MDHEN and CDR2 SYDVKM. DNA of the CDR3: TGTGCCAGCAGGGCGGCGAACACTGAAGCTTTCTTT. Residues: CASRAANTEAFF. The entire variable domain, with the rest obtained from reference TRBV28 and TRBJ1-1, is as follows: DVKVTQSSRYLVKRTGEKVFLECVQDMDHENMFWYRQDPGLGLRLIYFSYDVKMKEKGDIPEGYSVSREKKERFSLILESASTNQTSMYLCASRAANTEAFFGQGTRLTVV.

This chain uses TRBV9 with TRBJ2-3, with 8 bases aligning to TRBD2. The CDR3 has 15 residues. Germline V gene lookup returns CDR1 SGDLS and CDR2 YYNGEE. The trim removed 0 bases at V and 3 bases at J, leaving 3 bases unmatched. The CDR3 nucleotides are TGTGCCAGCAGCGTAGCGGGGGGGAAAACAGATACGCAGTATTTT. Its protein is CASSVAGGKTDTQYF.

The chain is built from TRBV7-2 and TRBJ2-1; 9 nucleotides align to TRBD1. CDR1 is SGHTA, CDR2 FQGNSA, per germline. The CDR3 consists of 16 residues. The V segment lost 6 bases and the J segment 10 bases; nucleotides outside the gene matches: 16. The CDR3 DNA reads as TGTGCCAGCAGTCCAAAAACCGGGACAGGGAGTCCGGAGCAGTTCTTC. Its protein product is CASSPKTGTGSPEQFF. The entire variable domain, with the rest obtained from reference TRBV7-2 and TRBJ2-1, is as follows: GAGVSQSPSNKVTEKGKDVELRCDPISGHTALYWYRQSLGQGLEFLIYFQGNSAPDKSGLPSDRFSAERTGGSVSTLTIQRTQQEDSAVYLCASSPKTGTGSPEQFFGPGTRLTVL.

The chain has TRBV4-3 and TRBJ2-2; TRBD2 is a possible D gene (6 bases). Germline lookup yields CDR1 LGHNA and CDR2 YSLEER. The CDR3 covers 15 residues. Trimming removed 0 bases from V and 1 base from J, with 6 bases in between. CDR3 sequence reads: CASSQEGGNTGELFF. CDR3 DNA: TGCGCCAGCAGCCAAGAGGGAGGGAACACCGGGGAGCTGTTTTTT.

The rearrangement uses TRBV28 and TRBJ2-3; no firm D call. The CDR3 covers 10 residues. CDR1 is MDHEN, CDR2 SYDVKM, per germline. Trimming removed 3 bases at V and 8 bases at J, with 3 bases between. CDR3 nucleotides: TGTGCCAGCAGTTTCGGTACGCAGTATTTT. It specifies CASSFGTQYF.